This T cell receptor beta chain was captured by sequencing in a study of blood T cell repertoires in COVID-19. Study context: COVID-19 samples collected from the United States, Italy and Spain covered acute and convalescent phases. In each case, the material was cDNA or gDNA derived from T cells, B-cell-depleted T cells, or PBMCs.

Per the original methods: Reference gene primers were amplified, and this amplification served to estimate nucleated cell counts. Data came from immunoSEQ multiplex PCR; TCRdb stores just in-frame clones and leaves some out. From that table come the V and J calls and clone size; the DNA was used to work out D and trimming. In the table there are some 210,000 clones, 83% of which are singletons. From germline, CDR1 is ENHRY and CDR2 SYGVKD. V dropped 4 bases and J dropped 8 bases, with 5 bases sitting between them. This CDR3 spans 10 amino acids. The J gene is TRBJ1-2, the V gene TRBV10-3, with D unclear. The TCR sequence derives from a middle-aged man with active or convalescent COVID-19. Sequencing was done on a sample of peripheral blood. CDR3 nucleotide sequence: TGTGCCATCAGTGGAGAGGGCTACACCTTC. This sequence encodes CAISGEGYTF.